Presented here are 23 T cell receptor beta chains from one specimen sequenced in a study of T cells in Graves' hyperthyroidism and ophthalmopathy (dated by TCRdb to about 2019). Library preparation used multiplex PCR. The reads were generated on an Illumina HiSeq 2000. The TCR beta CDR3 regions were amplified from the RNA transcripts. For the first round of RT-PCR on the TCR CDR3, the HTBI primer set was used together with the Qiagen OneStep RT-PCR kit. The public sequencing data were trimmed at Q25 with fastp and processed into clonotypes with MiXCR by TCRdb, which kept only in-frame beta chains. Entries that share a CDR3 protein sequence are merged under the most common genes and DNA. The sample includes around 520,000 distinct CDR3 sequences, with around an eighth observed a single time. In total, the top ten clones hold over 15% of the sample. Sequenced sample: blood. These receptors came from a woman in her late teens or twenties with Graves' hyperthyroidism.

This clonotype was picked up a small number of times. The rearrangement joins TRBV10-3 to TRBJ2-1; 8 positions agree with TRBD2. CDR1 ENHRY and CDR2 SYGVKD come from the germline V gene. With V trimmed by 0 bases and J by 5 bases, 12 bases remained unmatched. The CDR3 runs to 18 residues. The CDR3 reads CAISESGVGAGVDNEQFF. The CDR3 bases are TGTGCCATCAGTGAGTCTGGAGTAGGAGCGGGAGTGGACAATGAGCAGTTCTTC.

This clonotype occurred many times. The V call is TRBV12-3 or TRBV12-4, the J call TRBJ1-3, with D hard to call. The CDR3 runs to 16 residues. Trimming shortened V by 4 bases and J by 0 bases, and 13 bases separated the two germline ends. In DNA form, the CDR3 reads TGTGCCAGCAGTTCTATCCGATTCCCCTCTGGAAACACCATATATTTT. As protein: CASSSIRFPSGNTIYF.

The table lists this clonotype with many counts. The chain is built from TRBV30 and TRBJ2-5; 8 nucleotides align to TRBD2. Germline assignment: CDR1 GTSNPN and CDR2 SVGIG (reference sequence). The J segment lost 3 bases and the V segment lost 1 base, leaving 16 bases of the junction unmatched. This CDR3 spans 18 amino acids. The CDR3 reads CAWSDPLFAGGIEETQYF. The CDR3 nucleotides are TGTGCCTGGAGTGATCCCCTGTTTGCGGGAGGCATAGAAGAGACCCAGTACTTC. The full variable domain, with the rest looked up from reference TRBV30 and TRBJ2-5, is SQTIHQWPATLVQPVGSPLSLECTVEGTSNPNLYWYRQAAGRGLQLLFYSVGIGQISSEVPQNLSASRPQDRQFILSSKKLLLSDSGFYLCAWSDPLFAGGIEETQYFGPGTRLLVL.

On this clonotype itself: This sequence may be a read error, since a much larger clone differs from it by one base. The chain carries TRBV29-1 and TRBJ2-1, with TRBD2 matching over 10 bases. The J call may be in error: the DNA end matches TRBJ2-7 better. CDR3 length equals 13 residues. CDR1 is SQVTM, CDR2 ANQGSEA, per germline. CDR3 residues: CSATSGIRNEQYF. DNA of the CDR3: TGCAGCGCTACTAGCGGGATCAGAAATGAGCAGTACTTC.

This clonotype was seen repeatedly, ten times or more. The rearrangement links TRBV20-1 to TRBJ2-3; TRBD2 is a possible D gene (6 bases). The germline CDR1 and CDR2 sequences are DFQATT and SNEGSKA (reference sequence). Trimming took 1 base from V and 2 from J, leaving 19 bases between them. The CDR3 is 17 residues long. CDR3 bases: TGCAGTGCTAGAGTTCTGGGGGGTGGAGGGGTCACAGATACGCAGTATTTT. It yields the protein CSARVLGGGGVTDTQYF.

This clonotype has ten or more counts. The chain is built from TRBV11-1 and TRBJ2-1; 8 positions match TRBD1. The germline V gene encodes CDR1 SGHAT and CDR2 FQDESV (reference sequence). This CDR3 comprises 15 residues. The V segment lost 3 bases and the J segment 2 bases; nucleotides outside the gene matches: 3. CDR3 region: CASSFSGGPYNEQFF. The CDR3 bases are TGTGCCAGCAGCTTTTCAGGGGGCCCCTACAATGAGCAGTTCTTC.

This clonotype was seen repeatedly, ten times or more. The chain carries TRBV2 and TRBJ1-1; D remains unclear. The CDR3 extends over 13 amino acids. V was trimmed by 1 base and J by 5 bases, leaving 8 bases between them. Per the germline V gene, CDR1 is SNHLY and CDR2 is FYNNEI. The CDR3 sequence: CASSEGAGTEAFF. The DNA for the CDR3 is TGTGCCAGCAGTGAAGGTGCGGGTACTGAAGCTTTCTTT.

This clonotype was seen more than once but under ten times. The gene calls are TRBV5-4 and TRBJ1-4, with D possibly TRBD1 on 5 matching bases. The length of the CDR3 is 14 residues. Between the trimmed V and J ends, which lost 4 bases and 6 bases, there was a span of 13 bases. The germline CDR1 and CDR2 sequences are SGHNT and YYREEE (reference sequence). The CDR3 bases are TGTGCCAGCAGCCTTGACAGTCGAGATGAAAAACTGTTTTTT. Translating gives CASSLDSRDEKLFF.

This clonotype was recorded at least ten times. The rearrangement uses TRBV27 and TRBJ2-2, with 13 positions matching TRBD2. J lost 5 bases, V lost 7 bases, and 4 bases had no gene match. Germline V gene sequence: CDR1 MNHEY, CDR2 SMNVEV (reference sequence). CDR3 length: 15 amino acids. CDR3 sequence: CASKSGLAGTGELFF. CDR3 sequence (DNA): TGTGCCAGCAAGTCGGGACTAGCGGGGACCGGGGAGCTGTTTTTT.

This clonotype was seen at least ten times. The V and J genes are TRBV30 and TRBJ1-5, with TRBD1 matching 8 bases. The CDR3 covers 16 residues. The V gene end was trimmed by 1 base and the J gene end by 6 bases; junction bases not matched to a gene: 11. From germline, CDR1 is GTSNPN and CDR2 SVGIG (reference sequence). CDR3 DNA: TGTGCCTGGAGTGCCGCCGGGACAGGCGGCCGTCAGCCCCAGCATTTT. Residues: CAWSAAGTGGRQPQHF.

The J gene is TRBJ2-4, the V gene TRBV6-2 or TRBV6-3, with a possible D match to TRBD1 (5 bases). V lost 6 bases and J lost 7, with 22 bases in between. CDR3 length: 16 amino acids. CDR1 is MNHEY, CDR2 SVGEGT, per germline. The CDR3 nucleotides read TGTGCCAGCAGCCCCCGGAGAAGGGGCTTTTCGAACATTCAGTACTTC. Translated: CASSPRRRGFSNIQYF.

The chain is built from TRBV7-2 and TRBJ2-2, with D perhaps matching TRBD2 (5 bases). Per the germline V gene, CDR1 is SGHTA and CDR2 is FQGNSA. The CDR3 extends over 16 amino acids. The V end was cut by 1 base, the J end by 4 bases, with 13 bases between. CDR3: CASSLVGLATTGELFF. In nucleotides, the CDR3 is TGTGCCAGCAGCTTAGTGGGATTAGCGACCACCGGGGAGCTGTTTTTT.

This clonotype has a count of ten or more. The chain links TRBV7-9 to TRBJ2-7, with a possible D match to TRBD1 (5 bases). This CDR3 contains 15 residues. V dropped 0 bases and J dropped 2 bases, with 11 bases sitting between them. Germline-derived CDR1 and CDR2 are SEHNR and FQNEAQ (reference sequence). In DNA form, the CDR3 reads TGTGCCAGCAGCTTAGCGGCGACAGTTACCTACGAGCAGTACTTC. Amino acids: CASSLAATVTYEQYF. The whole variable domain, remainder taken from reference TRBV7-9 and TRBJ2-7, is DTGVSQNPRHKITKRGQNVTFRCDPISEHNRLYWYRQTLGQGPEFLTYFQNEAQLEKSRLLSDRFSAERPKGSFSTLEIQRTEQGDSAMYLCASSLAATVTYEQYFGPGTRLTVT.

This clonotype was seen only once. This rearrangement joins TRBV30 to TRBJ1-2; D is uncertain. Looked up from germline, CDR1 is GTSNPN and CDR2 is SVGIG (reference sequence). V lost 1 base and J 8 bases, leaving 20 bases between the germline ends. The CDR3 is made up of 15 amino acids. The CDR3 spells CAWSAAPPRLRGYTF. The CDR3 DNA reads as TGTGCCTGGAGTGCCGCCCCCCCCAGGCTTAGGGGCTACACCTTC.

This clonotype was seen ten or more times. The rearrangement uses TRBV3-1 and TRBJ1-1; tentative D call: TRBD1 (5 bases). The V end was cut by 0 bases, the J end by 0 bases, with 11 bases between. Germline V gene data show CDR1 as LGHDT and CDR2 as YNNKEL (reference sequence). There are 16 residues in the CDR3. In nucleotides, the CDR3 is TGTGCCAGCAGCCAAGAAAGTAGGGGCTTGAACACTGAAGCTTTCTTT. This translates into CASSQESRGLNTEAFF.

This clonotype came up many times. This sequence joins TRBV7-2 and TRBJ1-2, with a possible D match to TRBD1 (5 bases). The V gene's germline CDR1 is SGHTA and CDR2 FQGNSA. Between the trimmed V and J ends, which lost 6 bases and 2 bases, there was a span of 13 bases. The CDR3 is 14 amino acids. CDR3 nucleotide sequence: TGTGCCAGCAGTCCTGGACACCTCAACTATGGCTACACCTTC. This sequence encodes CASSPGHLNYGYTF. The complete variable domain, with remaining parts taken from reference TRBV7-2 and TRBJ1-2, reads GAGVSQSPSNKVTEKGKDVELRCDPISGHTALYWYRQSLGQGLEFLIYFQGNSAPDKSGLPSDRFSAERTGGSVSTLTIQRTQQEDSAVYLCASSPGHLNYGYTFGSGTRLTVV.

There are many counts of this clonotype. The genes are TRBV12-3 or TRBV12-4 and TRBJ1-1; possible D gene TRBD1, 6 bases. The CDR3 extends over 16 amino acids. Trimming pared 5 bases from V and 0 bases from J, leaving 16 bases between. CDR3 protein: CASSPRGRVLNTEAFF. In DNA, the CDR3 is TGTGCCAGCAGTCCCCGGGGGCGGGTCCTGAACACTGAAGCTTTCTTT.

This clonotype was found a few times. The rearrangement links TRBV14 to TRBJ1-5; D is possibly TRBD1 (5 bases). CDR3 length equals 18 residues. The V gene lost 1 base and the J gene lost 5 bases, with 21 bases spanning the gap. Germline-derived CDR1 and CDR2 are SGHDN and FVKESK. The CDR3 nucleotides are TGTGCCAGCAGCCAAGCATCGAGTCAGGTGTGGGACTATCAGCCCCAGCATTTT. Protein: CASSQASSQVWDYQPQHF.

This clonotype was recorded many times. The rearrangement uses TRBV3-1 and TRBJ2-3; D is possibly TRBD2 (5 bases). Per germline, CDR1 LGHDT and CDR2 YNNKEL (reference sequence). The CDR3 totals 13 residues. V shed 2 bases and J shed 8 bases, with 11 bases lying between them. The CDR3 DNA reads TGTGCCAGCAGCCAAATGGTGGAGGTTACGCAGTATTTT. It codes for CASSQMVEVTQYF.

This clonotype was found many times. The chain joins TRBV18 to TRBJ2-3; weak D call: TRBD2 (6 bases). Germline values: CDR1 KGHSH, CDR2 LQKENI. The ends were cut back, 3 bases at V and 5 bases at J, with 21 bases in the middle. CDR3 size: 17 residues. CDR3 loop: CASSPRVNTGAGDTQYF. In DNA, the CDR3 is TGTGCCAGCTCACCCCGGGTCAATACGGGAGCAGGAGATACGCAGTATTTT.

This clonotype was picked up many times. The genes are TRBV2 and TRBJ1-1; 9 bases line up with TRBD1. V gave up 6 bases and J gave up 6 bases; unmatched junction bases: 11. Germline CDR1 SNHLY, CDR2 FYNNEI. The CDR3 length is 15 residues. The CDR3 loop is CASSVGQGFVSEAFF. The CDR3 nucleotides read TGTGCCAGCAGCGTCGGACAGGGGTTCGTCTCTGAAGCTTTCTTT.

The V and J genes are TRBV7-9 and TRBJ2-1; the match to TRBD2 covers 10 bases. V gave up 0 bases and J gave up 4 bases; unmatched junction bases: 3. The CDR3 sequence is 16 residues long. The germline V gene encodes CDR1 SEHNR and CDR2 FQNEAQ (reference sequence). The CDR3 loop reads CASSLAGLAVYNEQFF. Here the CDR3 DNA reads TGTGCCAGCAGCTTAGCAGGACTAGCGGTTTACAATGAGCAGTTCTTC.

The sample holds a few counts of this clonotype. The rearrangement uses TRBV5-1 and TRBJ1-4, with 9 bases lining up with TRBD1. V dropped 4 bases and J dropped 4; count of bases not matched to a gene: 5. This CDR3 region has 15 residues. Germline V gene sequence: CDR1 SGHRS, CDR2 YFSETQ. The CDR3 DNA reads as TGCGCCAGCAGCCCGATGACAGGGGGTAATGAAAAACTGTTTTTT. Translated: CASSPMTGGNEKLFF.